The 32 T cell receptor beta chains presented below share a single source sample, sequenced in a study of T-cell memory formation after mild COVID-19. TCRdb analysed the 5' RACE reads with MiXCR anew, one entry per CDR3 protein. The sample consists of about 540,000 distinct CDR3 sequences, over 20% of them appearing once. Sequencing was done on a sample of PBMCs or a T cell subset sorted from them (not recorded which). These receptors were obtained from an adult woman who had mild COVID-19 (a few samples of this study predate the infection). Cell type and time point are not known.

This clonotype was detected only a few times. The gene calls are TRBV12-3 or TRBV12-4 and TRBJ2-1; 10 bases are a match to TRBD2. V dropped 5 bases and J dropped 8; count of bases not matched to a gene: 6. The CDR3 extends over 14 amino acids. The CDR3 loop is CASSGLADVHEQFF. CDR3 DNA sequence: TGTGCCAGCAGTGGACTAGCGGATGTGCATGAGCAGTTCTTC.

With regard to this clonotype: A read error is possible here, since a much larger clone lies one base away. V gene TRBV15 combines with J gene TRBJ2-1, with D possibly TRBD2 on 6 matching bases. Germline lookup yields CDR1 LNHNV and CDR2 YYDKDF (reference sequence). This CDR3 is 14 amino acids long. In nucleotides, the CDR3 is TGTGCCACCAGCAGAGATGGGGGGAACAATGAGAAGTTCTTC. Translating it yields CATSRDGGNNEKFF.

The rearrangement links TRBV9 to TRBJ2-4, with D perhaps matching TRBD2 (5 bases). This CDR3 contains 15 residues. Trimming pared 0 bases from V and 6 bases from J, leaving 13 bases between. Germline loops: CDR1 SGDLS, CDR2 YYNGEE. In nucleotides, the CDR3 is TGTGCCAGCAGCGTAGTAGCGAACTTTGGAAACATTCAGTACTTC. It is translated as CASSVVANFGNIQYF.

This clonotype was observed at least ten times. The gene calls are TRBV27 and TRBJ1-5; a possible D gene is TRBD1 (6 bases). The CDR3 is 15 amino acids. The V gene's germline CDR1 is MNHEY and CDR2 SMNVEV (reference sequence). Trimming cost V 4 bases and J 2 bases, with 12 bases left between them. CDR3: CASSSDSGGNQPQHF. CDR3 bases: TGTGCCAGCAGTTCGGACAGTGGGGGCAATCAGCCCCAGCATTTT.

This clonotype has just a few counts. The V gene is TRBV11-2, the J gene TRBJ2-5, with TRBD2 matching 10 bases. This CDR3 spans 17 amino acids. Germline V gene lookup returns CDR1 SGHAT and CDR2 FQNNGV. V was clipped by 7 bases and J by 2 bases; unmatched bases: 13. Here the CDR3 DNA reads TGTGCCAGCAACCCCGGTGGCCCAGCGGGAGGGCAAGAGACCCAGTACTTC. Translating gives CASNPGGPAGGQETQYF.

As DNA, the CDR3 is TGTGCCAGCAGCCAAGATCCTCGGGTGCGGGAAGAGACCCAGTACTTC. Translated, it gives CASSQDPRVREETQYF. The chain combines TRBV3-1 with TRBJ2-5; weak D call: TRBD2 (5 bases). Germline values: CDR1 LGHDT, CDR2 YNNKEL (reference sequence). Trimming shortened V by 0 bases and J by 3 bases, and 14 bases separated the two germline ends. This CDR3 region has 16 residues.

In its sample, this clonotype was seen many times. The V and J genes are TRBV7-9 and TRBJ2-7; D unresolved. V was cut by 5 bases and J by 13 bases, with 24 bases left in between. The CDR3 extends over 14 amino acids. Germline values: CDR1 SEHNR, CDR2 FQNEAQ (reference sequence). CDR3 residues: CASSDNDGGPPLYF. The CDR3 nucleotides read TGTGCCAGCAGCGACAACGACGGCGGACCGCCGCTTTACTTC. Based on the CDR3 plus reference TRBV7-9 and TRBJ2-7, the full variable domain is DTGVSQNPRHKITKRGQNVTFRCDPISEHNRLYWYRQTLGQGPEFLTYFQNEAQLEKSRLLSDRFSAERPKGSFSTLEIQRTEQGDSAMYLCASSDNDGGPPLYFGPGTRLTVT.

This clonotype was picked up a small number of times. The V and J genes are TRBV6-2 or TRBV6-3 and TRBJ2-1; D not resolved. The length of the CDR3 is 14 residues. Trimming left V 6 bases short and J 0 bases short, with 9 bases between. Germline V gene data show CDR1 as MNHEY and CDR2 as SVGEGT. The CDR3 DNA reads as TGTGCCAGCAGCCAGATACGCTCCTACAATGAGCAGTTCTTC. Its protein product is CASSQIRSYNEQFF.

The CDR3 sequence: CASSRPTGGSYNEQFF. The CDR3 coding sequence is TGTGCCAGCAGCCGACCGACAGGGGGCTCCTACAATGAGCAGTTCTTC. This chain uses TRBV5-4 with TRBJ2-1; 9 bases map to TRBD1. V lost 4 bases to trimming and J lost 0 bases; unmatched junction nucleotides: 5. CDR3 length: 16 residues. Germline loops: CDR1 SGHNT, CDR2 YYREEE (reference sequence).

This chain uses TRBV5-1 with TRBJ1-5; D is uncertain. The V end was cut by 4 bases, the J end by 0 bases, with 14 bases between. Per germline, CDR1 SGHRS and CDR2 YFSETQ. The CDR3 is 16 amino acids. The DNA of the CDR3 is TGCGCCAGCAGCCCGCCTTACGGCCATAGCAATCAGCCCCAGCATTTT. Its protein product is CASSPPYGHSNQPQHF.

The rearrangement uses TRBV11-3 and TRBJ2-7; D remains ambiguous. V lost 8 bases, J lost 0 bases, and 11 bases lay in between. Germline V gives CDR1 SGHNT, CDR2 YENEEA. The CDR3 loop spans 13 amino acids. The DNA for the CDR3 is TGTGCCAGCCTCACGAGGAGCTCCTACGAGCAGTACTTC. It yields the protein CASLTRSSYEQYF.

This chain connects TRBV7-2 to TRBJ1-1; a possible D gene is TRBD1 (5 bases). This CDR3 is built from 15 residues. Germline V gene data show CDR1 as SGHTA and CDR2 as FQGNSA. V lost 5 bases and J lost 2, with 15 bases in between. The CDR3 DNA sequence: TGTGCCAGCAGCCTCCACGGGGCAGCCAACACTGAAGCTTTCTTT. Encoded protein: CASSLHGAANTEAFF.

In its sample, this clonotype was seen a few times. The rearrangement uses TRBV11-2 and TRBJ1-6, with D possibly matching TRBD1 (5 bases). The ends were cut back, 1 base at V and 15 bases at J, with 22 bases in the middle. The length of the CDR3 is 16 residues. Germline V CDR1 and CDR2: SGHAT, FQNNGV. The CDR3 loop is CASSLASGSGYLDLHF. The CDR3 DNA reads as TGTGCCAGCAGCTTAGCCTCAGGGTCCGGATACCTGGACCTCCACTTT.

This sequence joins TRBV5-1 and TRBJ1-5; no firm D call. Germline-derived CDR1 and CDR2 are SGHRS and YFSETQ. Trimming stripped 5 bases from V and 3 bases from J, with 12 bases between. CDR3 length: 14 residues. CDR3 amino acids: CASRFWILNQPQHF. CDR3 nucleotide sequence: TGCGCCAGCAGATTTTGGATCCTCAATCAGCCCCAGCATTTT.

In its sample, this clonotype was seen a few times. The chain joins TRBV30 to TRBJ2-4; D unclear. CDR3 length: 16 residues. The V gene's germline CDR1 is GTSNPN and CDR2 SVGIG (reference sequence). V gave up 6 bases and J gave up 5 bases, with 23 bases separating them. The CDR3 nucleotides read TGTGCCTGCAGGCTATGGGCGACCGATCGTCAAAACATTCAGTACTTC. Protein: CACRLWATDRQNIQYF.

This clonotype has a handful of counts. This chain connects TRBV5-1 to TRBJ1-1, with D perhaps TRBD1 (5 bases). The CDR3 totals 15 residues. From germline, CDR1 is SGHRS and CDR2 YFSETQ. The V end was cut by 0 bases, the J end by 1 base, with 10 bases between. Here the CDR3 reads CASSLVVGQNTEAFF. The CDR3 coding sequence is TGCGCCAGCAGCTTGGTTGTGGGGCAGAACACTGAAGCTTTCTTT.

This chain uses TRBV20-1 with TRBJ2-3; D gene uncertain. CDR1 is DFQATT and CDR2 is SNEGSKA in the germline V gene (reference sequence). The CDR3 has 13 residues. The V end was cut by 3 bases, the J end by 4 bases, with 11 bases between. CDR3 in amino acids: CSARTVGADTQYF. The CDR3 DNA follows: TGCAGTGCTAGGACCGTTGGGGCAGATACGCAGTATTTT.

This clonotype was seen only a few times. The chain employs TRBV4-1 and TRBJ2-2; D is undetermined. The V end was cut by 1 base, the J end by 1 base, with 13 bases between. Germline V gene sequence: CDR1 MGHRA, CDR2 YSYEKL. This CDR3 is 17 amino acids long. CDR3: CASSQVDMGLNTGELFF. CDR3 DNA: TGCGCCAGCAGCCAAGTCGATATGGGGTTGAACACCGGGGAGCTGTTTTTT.

This clonotype was seen at least ten times. J is TRBJ2-5 and V is TRBV5-1; D unclear. Trimming took off 4 bases at V and 5 bases at J, with 9 bases between the two ends. Germline CDR1 is SGHRS and CDR2 is YFSETQ. CDR3 size: 12 residues. DNA for the CDR3: TGCGCCAGCAGCCCTAATAGCGAGACCCAGTACTTC. It translates to CASSPNSETQYF.

The rearrangement links TRBV27 to TRBJ2-7; tentatively, D is TRBD1 or TRBD2 (6 bases each). With 6 bases removed from V and 2 bases from J, the gap between germline ends came to 14 bases. CDR3 length: 14 residues. Germline V gene data show CDR1 as MNHEY and CDR2 as SMNVEV (reference sequence). The CDR3 sequence is CASRVRGGTYEQYF. In DNA, the CDR3 is TGTGCCAGCAGGGTGAGAGGGGGGACCTACGAGCAGTACTTC.

V is TRBV6-6 and J is TRBJ1-1, with a tentative D call TRBD1 (6 bases). Trimming stripped 0 bases from V and 5 bases from J, with 16 bases between. This CDR3 has 16 amino acids. Germline assignment: CDR1 MNHNY and CDR2 SVGAGI (reference sequence). This CDR3 reads CASSYSSRGAGTEAFF. The CDR3 nucleotides are TGTGCCAGCAGTTACTCATCTCGGGGGGCCGGTACTGAAGCTTTCTTT.

This clonotype was seen many times. The V gene is TRBV5-1, the J gene TRBJ2-1, with D maybe TRBD2 (5 bases). V was pared by 2 bases and J by 2 bases, with 8 bases between. Germline V gives CDR1 SGHRS, CDR2 YFSETQ. CDR3 size: 14 residues. The CDR3 DNA sequence: TGCGCCAGCAGCTTTCGGGGTACCTACAATGAGCAGTTCTTC. Residues: CASSFRGTYNEQFF.

This clonotype was found many times. J is TRBJ2-3 and V is TRBV18; TRBD1 might be the D (6 bases). This CDR3 spans 14 amino acids. V lost 1 base and J lost 1, with 6 bases in between. The germline gives CDR1 KGHSH, CDR2 LQKENI. The CDR3 protein is CASSPQGGTDTQYF. The DNA of the CDR3 is TGTGCCAGCTCACCACAGGGGGGCACAGATACGCAGTATTTT.

V gene TRBV11-2 combines with J gene TRBJ2-7, with no clear D. Trimming took 6 bases from V and 3 from J, leaving 15 bases between them. The CDR3 is 14 amino acids. Looked up from germline, CDR1 is SGHAT and CDR2 is FQNNGV. The DNA for the CDR3 is TGTGCCAGCAGTCCCCTAAAGGGTCTCTACGAGCAGTACTTC. It translates to CASSPLKGLYEQYF.

This chain uses TRBV3-1 with TRBJ2-7, with 8 nucleotides matching TRBD2. Germline CDR1 LGHDT, CDR2 YNNKEL (reference sequence). V shed 1 base and J 4 bases; nucleotides not matched to a gene: 6. This CDR3 is built from 15 residues. The DNA of the CDR3 is TGTGCCAGCAGCCAAGTGGGACTAGTATCGTACGAGCAGTACTTC. As protein: CASSQVGLVSYEQYF.

The chain has TRBV10-3 and TRBJ2-7, with 7 bases aligning to TRBD1. The V and J ends lost 6 bases and 2 bases, in that order; junction bases with no gene match: 25. The CDR3 is 20 residues long. The germline CDR1 and CDR2 sequences are ENHRY and SYGVKD. This CDR3 reads CAISSASPGQRLPRTYEQYF. In DNA, the CDR3 is TGTGCCATCAGCTCCGCCTCACCGGGACAGAGGTTACCTCGTACCTACGAGCAGTACTTC.

The V and J genes are TRBV24-1 and TRBJ1-5; no clear D gene. Germline CDR1 is KGHDR and CDR2 is SFDVKD. The CDR3 has 16 amino acids. Trimming shortened V by 5 bases and J by 0 bases, and 13 bases separated the two germline ends. The CDR3 is CATSAATIRSNQPQHF. Written as DNA, the CDR3 is TGTGCCACCAGTGCCGCGACCATTCGTAGCAATCAGCCCCAGCATTTT.

This clonotype occurred a few times. The genes are TRBV24-1 and TRBJ2-1; 7 bases are a match to TRBD1. The length of the CDR3 is 14 residues. CDR1 is KGHDR and CDR2 is SFDVKD in the germline V gene. With 4 bases clipped from V and 6 bases from J, the junction kept 5 bases outside the gene matches. CDR3 loop: CATSEGGPFNEQFF. For the CDR3, the DNA is TGTGCCACCAGTGAAGGGGGCCCATTCAATGAGCAGTTCTTC.

This clonotype came up a few times. The CDR3 nucleotides are TGTGCCAGCAGCGTAGGGGCAGGGCCATCCTCCTACGAGCAGTACTTC. Amino acid sequence: CASSVGAGPSSYEQYF. J is TRBJ2-7 and V is TRBV9; D might be TRBD1 (5 bases). Trimming pared 0 bases from V and 0 bases from J, leaving 13 bases between. Looked up from germline, CDR1 is SGDLS and CDR2 is YYNGEE. CDR3 length: 16 amino acids. Full variable domain (missing parts from reference TRBV9 and TRBJ2-7): DSGVTQTPKHLITATGQRVTLRCSPRSGDLSVYWYQQSLDQGLQFLIQYYNGEERAKGNILERFSAQQFPDLHSELNLSSLELGDSALYFCASSVGAGPSSYEQYFGPGTRLTVT.

This clonotype was seen just once. The gene calls are TRBV4-2 and TRBJ2-5; 10 positions agree with TRBD2. CDR1 is LGHNA, CDR2 YNFKEQ, per germline. Germline trimming cut 4 bases from V and 5 bases from J; bases unmatched to any gene: 7. The CDR3 is 15 amino acids. The CDR3 protein is CASSLQAGGSETQYF. The CDR3 DNA follows: TGTGCCAGCAGCCTGCAAGCGGGGGGGTCGGAGACCCAGTACTTC.

The chain has TRBV12-3 or TRBV12-4 and TRBJ1-4, with D unclear. The CDR3 loop spans 11 amino acids. V lost 5 bases to trimming and J lost 7 bases, with 5 bases between them. Here the CDR3 reads CASSIVEKLFF. CDR3 DNA sequence: TGTGCCAGCAGTATAGTTGAAAAACTGTTTTTT.

V usage is TRBV7-9 and J usage is TRBJ2-3; D gene uncertain. Germline values: CDR1 SEHNR, CDR2 FQNEAQ (reference sequence). There are 16 residues in the CDR3. V was trimmed by 5 bases and J by 0 bases, leaving 15 bases between them. CDR3 DNA: TGTGCCAGCAGCCCCTTCGACACTTACAGCACAGATACGCAGTATTTT. This translates into CASSPFDTYSTDTQYF.